The TCR beta chain described here comes from a study of T-cell reconstitution after alpha-beta-depleted transplantation in children. Library preparation (for TCRbeta) was performed with unique molecular identifiers. TCRdb reprocessed the PCR reads with MiXCR, giving one entry per CDR3 protein. The data show over 200,000 distinct CDR3 sequences, with roughly 9% seen just once and approximately 6.6% held by the top ten. This clonotype has ten or more counts. The CDR3 extends over 14 amino acids. Per germline, CDR1 DFQATT and CDR2 SNEGSKA (reference sequence). V lost 5 bases to trimming and J lost 4 bases, with 17 bases between them.

The source of this sequence is a human donor who donated a stem cell graft to a child with acute lymphoblastic leukemia. Specimen: PBMCs from the stem cell graft donor, collected from the stem cell graft. The chain has TRBV20-1 and TRBJ1-1, with D possibly being TRBD1 (5 bases). CDR3 amino acids: CSARSPRVSTEAFF. CDR3 coding DNA: TGCAGTGCTCGATCTCCCAGGGTAAGCACTGAAGCTTTCTTT.